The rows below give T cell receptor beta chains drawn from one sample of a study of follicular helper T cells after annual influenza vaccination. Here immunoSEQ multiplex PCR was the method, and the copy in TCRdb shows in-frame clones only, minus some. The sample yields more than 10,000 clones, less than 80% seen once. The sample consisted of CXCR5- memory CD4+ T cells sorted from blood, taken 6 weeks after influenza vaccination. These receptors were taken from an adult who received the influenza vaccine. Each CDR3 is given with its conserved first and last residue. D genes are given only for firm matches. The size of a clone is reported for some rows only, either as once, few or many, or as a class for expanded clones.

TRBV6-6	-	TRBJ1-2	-	TGTGCCAGCAGTAAGACACCGTGGGCCTATGGCTACACCTTC	CASSKTPWAYGYTF
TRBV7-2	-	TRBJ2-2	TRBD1	TGTGCCAGCAGCTTAAAGGCCAGGGGGCAAACCGGGGAGCTGTTTTTT	CASSLKARGQTGELFF
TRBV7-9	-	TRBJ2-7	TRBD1	TGTGCCAGCAGTCCGGGACAGGGTACAGTTTACGAGCAGTACTTC	CASSPGQGTVYEQYF
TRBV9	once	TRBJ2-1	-	TGTGCCAGCAGCCCCAGAGGGGCCTACTCGGGCAATGAGCAGTTCTTC	CASSPRGAYSGNEQFF
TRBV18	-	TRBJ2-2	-	TGTGCCAGCTCCCCTACTTCGTCGGGGATCGGGGAGCTGTTTTTT	CASSPTSSGIGELFF
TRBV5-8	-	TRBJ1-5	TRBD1	TGTGCCAGCAGCTTGTGGGACAGGGGACAGCCCCAGCATTTT	CASSLWDRGQPQHF
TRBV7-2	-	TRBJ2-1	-	TGTGCCAGCAGCTTAGGAAGTGTGTCCTACAATGAGCAGTTCTTC	CASSLGSVSYNEQFF
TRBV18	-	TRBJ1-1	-	TGTGCCAGCTCACCTGAGTGGCGGGGAAACACTGAAGCTTTCTTT	CASSPEWRGNTEAFF
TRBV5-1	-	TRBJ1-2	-	TGCGCCAGCACCCTGATCGGGGGAACTAACTATGGCTACACCTTC	CASTLIGGTNYGYTF
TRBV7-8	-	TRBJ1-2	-	TGTGCCAGCAGCTTAGGCCCTTCGAAAGTAAGGGATCGAGGCTACACCTTC	CASSLGPSKVRDRGYTF
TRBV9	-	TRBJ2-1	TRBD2	TGTGCCAGCAGCTTCAGACTAGCGGGGGGCCGTTACAATGAGCAGTTCTTC	CASSFRLAGGRYNEQFF
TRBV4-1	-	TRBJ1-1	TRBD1	TGCGCCAGCAGCCAAGTCAACCCGGGACAGAGGAGAACTGAAGCTTTCTTT	CASSQVNPGQRRTEAFF
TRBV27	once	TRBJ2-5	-	TGTGCCAGCAGTGGGACCTACTTTCGGGGGACCCAGTACTTC	CASSGTYFRGTQYF
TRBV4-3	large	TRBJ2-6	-	TGCGCCAGCAGCCAAGATTACGGGACTGGGGCCAACGTCCTGACTTTC	CASSQDYGTGANVLTF
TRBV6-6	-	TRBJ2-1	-	TGTGCCAGCTGGGGAGTTCGATACAATGAGCAGTTCTTC	CASWGVRYNEQFF
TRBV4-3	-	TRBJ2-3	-	TGCGCCAGCAGCCGGAGGGGGGCAGATACGCAGTATTTT	CASSRRGADTQYF
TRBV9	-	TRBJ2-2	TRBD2	TGTGCCAGCAGCGTATGGCTAGCGGGGAAGGACGGGGAGCTGTTTTTT	CASSVWLAGKDGELFF
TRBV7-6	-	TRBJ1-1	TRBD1	TGTGCCAGCAGCTTAGGGGGAAACAGGGGCGAAGCTTTCTTT	CASSLGGNRGEAFF